The clone carrying this T cell receptor (beta chain) was recorded at least ten times. This sample was included in a study of regulatory T cells in long-lasting Graves disease. Time point here: newly diagnosed GD, antithyroid drugs for less than 3 months. Construction of the TCR library relied on RNA isolated from PBMCs. Trimming left V 10 bases short and J 3 bases short, with 14 bases between. CDR3 length: 13 residues. Looked up from germline, CDR1 is KGHDR and CDR2 is SFDVKD. The authors built TCR beta libraries using iRepertoire HTBI primers and Arm-PCR of CDR3 regions. Each CDR3 protein is one row after TCRdb ran MiXCR on the multiplex PCR reads. The table lists roughly 610,000 distinct CDR3 sequences, about 16% of them singletons, with approximately 12% in the top ten. Another study also made use of these data, one on T cells in Graves' hyperthyroidism and ophthalmopathy. That study adds: Ophthalmopathy and stable hyperthyroidism were separated by a 13 V-J model. Progression to ophthalmopathy was predicted a median of 6.5 months early.

This TCR was recovered from a young man with Graves disease. The V call is TRBV24-1, the J call TRBJ1-1, with D possibly matching TRBD1 (5 bases). Sequenced here: peripheral blood mononuclear cells (PBMCs), sampled at new diagnosis, from a patient treated with antithyroid drugs. The CDR3, as DNA: TGTGCCACTCGCGGTGTAGGGGACACTGAAGCTTTCTTT. Residues: CATRGVGDTEAFF.